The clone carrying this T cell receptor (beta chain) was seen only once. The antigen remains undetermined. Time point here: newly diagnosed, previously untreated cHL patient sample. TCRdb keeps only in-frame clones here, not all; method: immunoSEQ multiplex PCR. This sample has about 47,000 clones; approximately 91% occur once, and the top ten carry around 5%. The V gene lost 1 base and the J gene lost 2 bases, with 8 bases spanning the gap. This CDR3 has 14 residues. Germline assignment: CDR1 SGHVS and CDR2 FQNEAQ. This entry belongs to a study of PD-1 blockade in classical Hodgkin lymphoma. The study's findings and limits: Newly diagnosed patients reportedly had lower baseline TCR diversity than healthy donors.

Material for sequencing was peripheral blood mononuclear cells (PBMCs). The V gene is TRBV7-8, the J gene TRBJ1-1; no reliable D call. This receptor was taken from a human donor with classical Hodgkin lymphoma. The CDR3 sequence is CASSLGRINTEAFF. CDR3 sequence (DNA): TGTGCCAGCAGCTTAGGACGGATCAACACTGAAGCTTTCTTT.